This entry concerns a single T cell receptor (beta chain). Its antigen is as yet unknown. V lost 0 bases and J lost 0, with 13 bases in between. CDR1 and CDR2 from the germline V gene are SGHRS and YFSETQ. The CDR3 consists of 17 residues. Chemo-refractory metastatic non-small-cell lung cancer patients received focal radiation with ipilimumab CTLA-4 blockade. The sample is drawn from a study of radiotherapy plus CTLA-4 blockade in lung cancer. Across the whole study: Of all patients, approximately 17% responded objectively and 31% showed disease control.

Overall study results and limits: Radiotherapy plus ipilimumab was followed by expansion in blood of tumor-derived TCR clones. Early shifts in blood T cell clones, with interferon-beta, reportedly predicted response best.

Assay: immunoSEQ multiplex PCR; the TCRdb copy retains only in-frame clones and omits some. The data show around 99,000 clones, about 90% seen once. The source material was peripheral blood, sampled from a patient treated with radiotherapy plus ipilimumab. The chain couples TRBV5-1 to TRBJ2-1; D may correspond to TRBD1 or TRBD2 (5 bases each). This TCR came from a human donor with non-small cell lung cancer that progressed on radiotherapy plus ipilimumab. CDR3 protein: CASSLAGPASSYNEQFF. For the CDR3, the DNA is TGCGCCAGCAGCTTGGCGGGGCCAGCCAGCTCCTACAATGAGCAGTTCTTC. Full variable domain (missing parts from reference TRBV5-1 and TRBJ2-1): KAGVTQTPRYLIKTRGQQVTLSCSPISGHRSVSWYQQTPGQGLQFLFEYFSETQRNKGNFPGRFSGRQFSNSRSEMNVSTLELGDSALYLCASSLAGPASSYNEQFFGPGTRLTVL.